This paragraph covers one TCR beta chain sequence. No antigen is known for it. These data come from a study of lymphopenia after photon versus proton radiotherapy. The table came from immunoSEQ multiplex PCR; TCRdb's copy has only in-frame clones and leaves some out. This table holds more than 25,000 clones, around 83% found once. Findings and limits, study-wide: In patients who died, overall survival fell as post-nadir TCR diversity dropped more. After the lymphocyte nadir, photon-treated repertoires showed oligoclonal expansion, especially of CD8+ Temra cells. Proton therapy kept repertoires fairly stable, unlike photons, which gained effector/memory cells. Survival link was tested only in deceased patients; proton benefit remains a possibility.

The receptor was derived from a woman between 45 and 65 years old with pancreatic cancer. This sample comprised peripheral blood, obtained from a patient treated with photon-based radiotherapy.

The CDR3 region is CATTDMAGYTGELFF. CDR3 sequence (DNA): TGTGCCACCACGGATATGGCGGGATACACCGGGGAGCTGTTTTTT. The V and J genes are TRBV6-5 and TRBJ2-2; tentatively, D is TRBD2 (6 bases). The V gene's germline CDR1 is MNHEY and CDR2 SVGAGI. Trimming shortened V by 10 bases and J by 3 bases, and 18 bases separated the two germline ends. The CDR3 runs 15 residues.